These T cell receptor beta chains were read from a single sample in a study of blood T cells in healthy people across ages. Each CDR3 protein is one row after TCRdb ran MiXCR on the 5' RACE reads. The sample has 650,000 to 800,000 distinct CDR3 sequences; under 55% are singletons. The sample consisted of blood. Every receptor here comes from a man aged 55-75 years in good health. Both conserved end residues are part of each CDR3. The order of the fields is J gene, V gene, D gene, clone size, CDR3 protein, CDR3 DNA. A D gene is named only where the DNA matches it firmly. Expanded clones are given a class, and other clones once, few, many or no size at all.

>TRBJ2-1|TRBV29-1|-|few
CSVEDWARGETNEQFF
TGCAGCGTTGAAGATTGGGCCAGGGGGGAGACCAATGAGCAGTTCTTC
>TRBJ2-7|TRBV4-3|-|many
CASSQFPGFTEQYF
TGCGCCAGCAGCCAATTTCCAGGGTTTACCGAGCAGTACTTC
>TRBJ2-7|TRBV12-3/TRBV12-4|TRBD1|-
CASSRGQVRAYEQYF
TGTGCCAGCAGTCGCGGACAGGTCCGCGCCTACGAGCAGTACTTC
>TRBJ2-1|TRBV20-1|TRBD1|-
CSAVPGQGADEQFF
TGCAGTGCTGTACCGGGACAGGGGGCCGATGAGCAGTTCTTC
>TRBJ2-4|TRBV20-1|-|few
CSARRQSLAKNIQYF
TGCAGTGCTAGGAGGCAGTCCTTAGCCAAAAACATTCAGTACTTC
>TRBJ2-1|TRBV7-2|-|few
CASSSDSFYNEQFF
TGTGCCAGCAGCTCAGACAGCTTCTACAATGAGCAGTTCTTC
>TRBJ2-7|TRBV9|TRBD2|few
CASSGTLAGGPGEQYF
TGTGCCAGCAGCGGAACCTTAGCGGGGGGGCCAGGCGAGCAGTACTTC
>TRBJ2-1|TRBV11-1|TRBD1|few
CASSHPPGQRDNEQFF
TGTGCCAGCAGCCACCCACCGGGACAGAGAGACAATGAGCAGTTCTTC
>TRBJ2-3|TRBV20-1|TRBD2|-
CSAALGAGGGTDTQYF
TGCAGTGCGGCCCTGGGAGCGGGGGGAGGGACAGATACGCAGTATTTT
>TRBJ2-7|TRBV7-2|TRBD2|-
CASSRGLAGGNYEQYF
TGTGCCAGCAGCCGGGGGCTAGCGGGGGGTAACTACGAGCAGTACTTC
>TRBJ1-5|TRBV19|-|few
CASSIDRGGGHQPQHF
TGTGCCAGTAGTATAGACCGGGGAGGAGGGCATCAGCCCCAGCATTTT
>TRBJ2-5|TRBV12-3/TRBV12-4|-|many
CASSLTGEEGETQYF
TGTGCCAGCAGTTTAACAGGGGAGGAAGGGGAGACCCAGTACTTC
>TRBJ2-3|TRBV10-3|-|few
CAISEPVNRDTKASSTDTQYF
TGTGCCATCAGTGAACCCGTGAATAGAGACACAAAGGCCTCTAGCACAGATACGCAGTATTTT
>TRBJ2-5|TRBV7-2|-|-
CASSPRLLGGPETQYF
TGTGCCAGCAGCCCCCGCCTTCTAGGGGGGCCAGAGACCCAGTACTTC
>TRBJ2-1|TRBV18|TRBD2|-
CASSPSTSRYNEQFF
TGTGCCAGCTCACCGTCGACTAGCCGCTACAATGAGCAGTTCTTC
>TRBJ2-2|TRBV7-3|-|few
CASSLNTLTGELFF
TGTGCCAGCAGCTTAAACACGTTGACCGGGGAGCTGTTTTTT
>TRBJ2-6|TRBV6-2/TRBV6-3|-|few
CATDQPRGSGANVLTF
TGTGCAACAGACCAACCGAGAGGGTCTGGGGCCAACGTCCTGACTTTC
>TRBJ1-2|TRBV20-1|-|few
CSANLGGEVGYGYTF
TGCAGTGCTAACCTGGGGGGGGAGGTCGGCTATGGCTACACCTTC
>TRBJ1-6|TRBV7-9|-|few
CASSEASREGPPLHF
TGTGCCAGCAGCGAAGCCTCTCGTGAGGGGCCACCCCTCCACTTT
>TRBJ2-4|TRBV27|-|-
CASSFVGPGVAGPPQNIQYF
TGTGCCAGCAGTTTTGTCGGTCCCGGCGTTGCCGGGCCCCCTCAAAACATTCAGTACTTC
>TRBJ1-4|TRBV11-2|TRBD1|-
CASTNGQAYNEKLFF
TGTGCCAGCACCAACGGACAGGCCTATAATGAAAAACTGTTTTTT
>TRBJ2-1|TRBV5-1|-|-
CASNRNTRSYNEQFF
TGCGCCAGCAATAGAAATACTCGCTCCTACAATGAGCAGTTCTTC
>TRBJ1-1|TRBV30|-|-
CAWGEEAAMAFYTEAFF
TGTGCCTGGGGGGAGGAGGCAGCCATGGCGTTCTACACTGAAGCTTTCTTT
>TRBJ1-2|TRBV27|TRBD1|few
CASSSRQGLNYGYTF
TGTGCCAGCAGTTCAAGACAGGGGTTGAACTATGGCTACACCTTC
>TRBJ1-2|TRBV3-1|-|few
CASSHRQRDGYTF
TGTGCCAGCAGCCATCGCCAACGTGACGGCTACACCTTC
>TRBJ2-5|TRBV7-2|TRBD1|-
CASTQGYTGQEQETQYF
TGTGCCAGCACCCAGGGTTATACGGGACAGGAACAAGAGACCCAGTACTTC
>TRBJ2-7|TRBV7-2|-|-
CASKGRQSSYEQYF
TGTGCCAGCAAGGGCCGACAGTCCTCCTACGAGCAGTACTTC
>TRBJ2-3|TRBV4-3|-|-
CASSQEGGQSSNTQYF
TGCGCCAGCAGCCAAGAGGGAGGACAGAGTTCGAATACGCAGTATTTT